This T cell receptor (beta chain) was found in a study of shared clonotypes between healthy human individuals. For this clone: Its antigen is not identified.

Approximately 210 ng DNA, tens of thousands of T cell genomes, went into each sorted-subset replicate PCR. Generated by immunoSEQ multiplex PCR, the TCRdb table keeps only in-frame clones and is missing some. The profile shows 2 million to 2.5 million clones, approximately 95% of them singletons. Study conclusions and caveats: The sharing of approximately 5.1% of naive CD4 clonotypes was seen across a handful of donors. Few donors limited the genetic and exposure-history diversity represented. When compared with the clonotypes that were shared by all four sorted-subset donors, the non-shared clonotypes turned out to have lower generation probabilities.

The CDR3 has 13 amino acids. Trimming removed 7 bases at V and 9 bases at J, with 13 bases between. Per the germline V gene, CDR1 is MNHEY and CDR2 is SMNVEV (reference sequence). This sequence was found in a man aged 18-30 years in good health. Specimen: naive CD4+ T cells sorted from blood. Subset given: CD45RA+ positively selected. V is TRBV27 and J is TRBJ1-6; D ambiguous. The CDR3 protein is CASTGPGVSPLHF. CDR3 coding DNA: TGTGCCAGCACCGGACCGGGCGTTTCACCCCTCCACTTT.